The next 22 T cell receptor beta chains were all read from a single sample in a study of shared clonotypes between healthy human individuals. Measured with immunoSEQ multiplex PCR; TCRdb has only the in-frame clones, and not every one. The data hold some 2.3 million clones, with 85% to 95% observed a single time. The specimen was naive CD4+ T cells from PBMCs. Subset in this sample: CD45RA+ positively selected. These receptors were taken from a man in his late teens or twenties in good health. Some clones in this sample may be carry-over from other donors' samples.

J is TRBJ2-7 and V is TRBV25-1; TRBD1 matches at 10 bases. Trimming removed 3 bases from V and 3 bases from J; junction bases left unmatched: 5. Germline V gene sequence: CDR1 MGHDK, CDR2 SYGVNS. CDR3 length: 15 residues. Here the CDR3 DNA reads TGTGCCAGCAGTGAGAGCCGGACAGGGGGCTACGAGCAGTACTTC. The encoded protein is CASSESRTGGYEQYF.

The chain recombines TRBV7-9 with TRBJ2-7; the match to TRBD2 covers 9 bases. CDR3 length: 16 amino acids. With 4 bases clipped from V and 5 bases from J, the junction kept 12 bases outside the gene matches. Germline V gene data show CDR1 as SEHNR and CDR2 as FQNEAQ (reference sequence). DNA of the CDR3: TGTGCCAGCAGCTCCCTTAGGGCTAGCGGGATGAACGAGCAGTACTTC. This gives the protein CASSSLRASGMNEQYF. Full variable domain (outside the CDR3, taken from reference TRBV7-9 and TRBJ2-7): DTGVSQNPRHKITKRGQNVTFRCDPISEHNRLYWYRQTLGQGPEFLTYFQNEAQLEKSRLLSDRFSAERPKGSFSTLEIQRTEQGDSAMYLCASSSLRASGMNEQYFGPGTRLTVT.

The gene calls are TRBV28 and TRBJ2-7; 8 bases match TRBD2. Germline V CDR1 and CDR2: MDHEN, SYDVKM. With V trimmed by 8 bases and J by 4 bases, 16 bases remained unmatched. This CDR3 has 16 residues. In DNA form, the CDR3 reads TGTGCCAGCTGCTCCCGTGTAGCGGGGTTTAATTACGAGCAGTACTTC. Translation gives CASCSRVAGFNYEQYF.

This clone has a single count. Written as DNA, the CDR3 is TGTGCCAGCAGTGACGACAGGGCCTATAGCAATCAGCCCCAGCATTTT. This gives the protein CASSDDRAYSNQPQHF. V usage is TRBV6-1 and J usage is TRBJ1-5, with 7 positions matching TRBD1. Germline V gives CDR1 MNHNS, CDR2 SASEGT. J gave up 0 bases and V 3 bases, and 5 bases lay outside the gene matches. The CDR3 has 16 residues.

The gene calls are TRBV25-1 and TRBJ1-2, with 7 bases matching TRBD1. Germline V CDR1 and CDR2: MGHDK, SYGVNS. This CDR3 has 15 residues. Germline trimming cut 3 bases from V and 4 bases from J; bases unmatched to any gene: 8. CDR3 protein: CASSDGVRGGYGYTF. The DNA for the CDR3 is TGTGCCAGCAGTGATGGGGTCAGGGGGGGCTATGGCTACACCTTC.

The chain links TRBV5-4 to TRBJ2-3, with D possibly being TRBD2 (5 bases). Per the germline V gene, CDR1 is SGHNT and CDR2 is YYREEE (reference sequence). The V and J ends lost 4 bases and 0 bases respectively, with 9 bases between them. This CDR3 is 14 amino acids long. The CDR3 spells CASSDRGSTDTQYF. The CDR3 region has the DNA TGTGCCAGCAGCGACCGAGGGAGCACAGATACGCAGTATTTT.

The J gene is TRBJ2-2, the V gene TRBV10-3; 10 bases are shared with TRBD1. CDR3 length: 14 amino acids. V trimming: 8 bases; J trimming: 4 bases; junction bases outside the gene matches: 4. Germline CDR1 ENHRY, CDR2 SYGVKD. Written as DNA, the CDR3 is TGTGCCATCCAGGGACAGGGGCCCACCGGGGAGCTGTTTTTT. It yields the protein CAIQGQGPTGELFF.

V and J are TRBV30 and TRBJ2-7; TRBD2 matches at 7 bases. CDR3 length equals 14 residues. The V gene end was trimmed by 4 bases and the J gene end by 2 bases; junction bases not matched to a gene: 8. Germline V gene data show CDR1 as GTSNPN and CDR2 as SVGIG (reference sequence). In nucleotides, the CDR3 is TGTGCCTGGACGCGGGGCGGGAGCACCTACGAGCAGTACTTC. This sequence encodes CAWTRGGSTYEQYF.

V usage is TRBV7-8 and J usage is TRBJ2-1; D gene ambiguous. V lost 8 bases and J lost 0, with 8 bases in between. CDR1 and CDR2 from the germline V gene are SGHVS and FQNEAQ. The CDR3 extends over 13 amino acids. DNA for the CDR3: TGTGCCAGCCAGATGAGCTCCTACAATGAGCAGTTCTTC. It translates to CASQMSSYNEQFF.

The gene calls are TRBV5-6 and TRBJ1-4, with D uncertain. CDR3 length: 14 amino acids. V was pared by 7 bases and J by 8 bases, with 18 bases between. Germline-derived CDR1 and CDR2 are SGHDT and YYEEEE. The DNA for the CDR3 is TGTGCCAGCCGGAAAGGGCCCGGTCGCGAAAAACTGTTTTTT. It is translated as CASRKGPGREKLFF.

V gene TRBV15 combines with J gene TRBJ2-2; TRBD2 aligns across 8 bases. Losses at the gene ends were 5 bases for V and 6 bases for J; bases not matched to a gene: 17. This CDR3 has 18 amino acids. Germline V gives CDR1 LNHNV, CDR2 YYDKDF (reference sequence). For the CDR3, the DNA is TGTGCCACCAGCCCCTTCCCTCTGAGCGGGAGTGAGTCCGGGGAGCTGTTTTTT. It specifies CATSPFPLSGSESGELFF.

V and J are TRBV7-6 and TRBJ1-3, with unresolved D. V dropped 1 base and J dropped 0 bases, with 7 bases sitting between them. The germline CDR1 and CDR2 sequences are SGHVS and FNYEAQ. The CDR3 consists of 15 residues. CDR3 in amino acids: CASSLGQLSGNTIYF. CDR3 DNA sequence: TGTGCCAGCAGCTTAGGGCAGCTCTCTGGAAACACCATATATTTT.

The rearrangement links TRBV27 to TRBJ2-3, with unresolved D. V lost 5 bases, J lost 0 bases, and 15 bases lay in between. The CDR3 has 16 residues. Per the germline V gene, CDR1 is MNHEY and CDR2 is SMNVEV (reference sequence). DNA of the CDR3: TGTGCCAGCAGTCCCCTTAGTGCCTATAGCACAGATACGCAGTATTTT. Translating gives CASSPLSAYSTDTQYF.

This rearrangement joins TRBV2 to TRBJ1-4, with 11 positions matching TRBD1. J lost 8 bases, V lost 11 bases, and 10 bases had no gene match. CDR3 length equals 14 residues. Germline values: CDR1 SNHLY, CDR2 FYNNEI. The CDR3 DNA reads as TGTGCCGATCTTAGGGGACAGGGGGACGAAAAACTGTTTTTT. It translates to CADLRGQGDEKLFF.

A remark on this clone: Additional DNA sequences in this sample encode the identical CDR3. The chain links TRBV18 to TRBJ2-7, with D possibly matching TRBD1 (5 bases). CDR1 KGHSH and CDR2 LQKENI come from the germline V gene. The ends were cut back, 3 bases at V and 0 bases at J, with 9 bases in the middle. The CDR3 sequence is 14 residues long. This CDR3 reads CASSPGTGSYEQYF. The CDR3 DNA follows: TGTGCCAGCTCACCGGGTACAGGCTCCTACGAGCAGTACTTC.

This clone is a singleton in its sample. This sequence joins TRBV5-1 and TRBJ2-3; D is undetermined. Germline V gene sequence: CDR1 SGHRS, CDR2 YFSETQ. This CDR3 has 14 amino acids. V gave up 3 bases and J gave up 0 bases, with 8 bases separating them. The CDR3 region is CASSSVGSTDTQYF. The CDR3 DNA follows: TGCGCCAGCAGCTCGGTAGGAAGCACAGATACGCAGTATTTT.

This CDR3 is CASSLIGSGRADEQFF. In nucleotides, the CDR3 is TGTGCCAGCAGCTTAATTGGCAGCGGGAGGGCCGATGAGCAGTTCTTC. This chain connects TRBV7-3 to TRBJ2-1, with TRBD2 matching over 10 bases. After removal of 1 base from V and 8 bases from J, the junction contained 8 bases not matched to a gene. CDR1 is SGHTA, CDR2 FQGTGA, per germline. The CDR3 is 16 amino acids.

V is TRBV2 and J is TRBJ1-4, with D possibly matching TRBD1 (6 bases). Germline V gives CDR1 SNHLY, CDR2 FYNNEI. V was cut by 5 bases and J by 3 bases, with 10 bases left in between. This CDR3 comprises 14 residues. The CDR3 loop is CASSRGPSNEKLFF. In nucleotides, the CDR3 is TGTGCCAGCAGTCGGGGGCCGTCTAATGAAAAACTGTTTTTT. The whole variable domain, remainder taken from reference TRBV2 and TRBJ1-4, is EPEVTQTPSHQVTQMGQEVILRCVPISNHLYFYWYRQILGQKVEFLVSFYNNEISEKSEIFDDQFSVERPDGSNFTLKIRSTKLEDSAMYFCASSRGPSNEKLFFGSGTQLSVL.

This chain connects TRBV2 to TRBJ2-3; D perhaps matches TRBD2 (5 bases). This CDR3 spans 16 amino acids. V lost 1 base and J 0 bases, leaving 11 bases between the germline ends. Germline assignment: CDR1 SNHLY and CDR2 FYNNEI. The CDR3 sequence: CASSEVRPGSTDTQYF. Here the CDR3 DNA reads TGTGCCAGCAGTGAAGTCCGACCGGGGAGCACAGATACGCAGTATTTT.

This clone is a singleton in its sample. The chain combines TRBV28 with TRBJ2-1; 13 positions agree with TRBD2. Unmatched junction bases numbered 20, after V lost 5 bases and J lost 16 bases. The CDR3 is 17 amino acids. The germline gives CDR1 MDHEN, CDR2 SYDVKM. CDR3: CASSQLGTSGIGEGRFF. CDR3 in DNA: TGTGCCAGCAGTCAACTCGGGACTAGCGGGATCGGGGAAGGGAGATTCTTC.

V usage is TRBV7-6 and J usage is TRBJ1-1; a possible D gene is TRBD1 (5 bases). Looked up from germline, CDR1 is SGHVS and CDR2 is FNYEAQ. This CDR3 has 13 amino acids. Trimming pared 5 bases from V and 8 bases from J, leaving 15 bases between. The CDR3 spells CASSLPKGTEAFF. CDR3 in DNA: TGTGCCAGCAGCCTTCCTAAGGGGACCGAAGCTTTCTTT.

V usage is TRBV10-3 and J usage is TRBJ1-1; tentatively, D is TRBD1 (5 bases). CDR1 is ENHRY and CDR2 is SYGVKD in the germline V gene. The V end lost 8 bases, the J end lost 0 bases, and 13 bases lay between the germline ends. The CDR3 covers 14 residues. The CDR3 nucleotides read TGTGCCATCGGTTCGGCAGGGATGAACACTGAAGCTTTCTTT. It specifies CAIGSAGMNTEAFF.